This TCR beta chain came from a study of control samples from healthy donors and cancer patients (dated by TCRdb to 2020 to 2021). Concerning this clone itself: No cognate antigen has been identified for it. Nothing much larger sits one base from this clone, and base qualities are not available.

As encoded in the germline V gene, CDR1 is KGHDR while CDR2 is SFDVKD. The CDR3 starts with the cysteine, ends with the phenylalanine, and has 13 residues. Just CDR3 DNA is preserved here, 39 bases in frame from base 1. V drops 1 base and J drops 8 bases, leaving 10 bases in between. The library was generated by the immunoSEQ multiplex PCR assay. In TCRdb, the immuneACCESS table is reduced to in-frame sequences with V and J assigned. These tables do not hold every clone; where another copy was compared, an unresolved V gene accounts for under half, and the others remain unexplained. The sample records roughly 120,000 clones, around 90% of which are singletons. The ten largest clones add up to under 2.5% of the sample.

The sequence came from a woman in her 70s in good health. The sample was blood. The rearrangement combines TRBV24-1 with TRBJ1-2, with the D gene not clear enough to name. The DNA sequence is as follows: TGTGCCACCAGTGATTTTTCCGGGGAGGGCTACACCTTC. Its translation reads: CATSDFSGEGYTF.